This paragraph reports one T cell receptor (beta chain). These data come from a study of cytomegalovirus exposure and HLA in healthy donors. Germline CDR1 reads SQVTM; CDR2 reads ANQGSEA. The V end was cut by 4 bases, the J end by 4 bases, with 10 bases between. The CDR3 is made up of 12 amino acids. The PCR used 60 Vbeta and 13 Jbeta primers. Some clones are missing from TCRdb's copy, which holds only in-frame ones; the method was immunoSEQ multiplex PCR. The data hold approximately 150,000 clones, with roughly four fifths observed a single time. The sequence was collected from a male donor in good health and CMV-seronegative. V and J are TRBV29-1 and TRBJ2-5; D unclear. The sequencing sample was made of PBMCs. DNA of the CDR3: TGCAGCGTTGGGCGGATGGGAGAGACCCAGTACTTC. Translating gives CSVGRMGETQYF.